This T cell receptor (beta chain) was sequenced during a study of cytomegalovirus exposure and HLA in healthy donors. Whole-study context: Within an early data release were tens of millions of unique TCRs drawn from HLA-typed donors. Findings of the study overall: With further analysis later on, most CMV-associated TCR beta chains appeared HLA-restricted.

PCR was performed using 60 Vbeta and 13 Jbeta primers. TCRdb's copy holds only in-frame clones and misses some; the assay was immunoSEQ multiplex PCR. This table has about 180,000 clones, over 65% appearing once. Note on this clone: Its antigen is as yet unknown.

Germline V gives CDR1 SGHRS, CDR2 YFSETQ. V lost 3 bases, J lost 10 bases, and 8 bases stayed unmatched. The CDR3 consists of 16 residues. Material: PBMCs. The sequence derives from a man aged 18-30 years in good health and CMV-seronegative. The gene calls are TRBV5-1 and TRBJ2-1; TRBD2 aligns across 15 bases. CDR3 nucleotide sequence: TGCGCCAGCAGCTCGGGACTAGCGGGGGGAGTAGGAGAGCAGTTCTTC. It yields the protein CASSSGLAGGVGEQFF. The entire variable domain, with the rest obtained from reference TRBV5-1 and TRBJ2-1, is as follows: KAGVTQTPRYLIKTRGQQVTLSCSPISGHRSVSWYQQTPGQGLQFLFEYFSETQRNKGNFPGRFSGRQFSNSRSEMNVSTLELGDSALYLCASSSGLAGGVGEQFFGPGTRLTVL.